The rows below give T cell receptor beta chains drawn from one sample of a study of blood T cell repertoires in COVID-19. Assay: immunoSEQ multiplex PCR; the TCRdb copy retains only in-frame clones and omits some. Here the sample spans nearly 400,000 clones, roughly 90% being singletons. Sequenced input: PBMCs or T cells enriched from blood (not recorded which). All receptors come from a woman in her thirties who had recovered from COVID-19. The CDR3 runs from the conserved cysteine through the conserved F or W. D genes are given only for firm matches. Clone sizes are given selectively: once, few, many, or a class where the clone is expanded.

>TRBJ1-2|TRBV28|NA|NA
TGTGCCAGCAGTTTATTCCGGGATAGGGCTGGCTACACCTTC
CASSLFRDRAGYTF
>TRBJ2-3|TRBV7-7|TRBD2|NA
TGTGCTAGCAGCATAGGATCCAGCGGGGGTACAGATACGCAGTATTTT
CASSIGSSGGTDTQYF
>TRBJ2-7|TRBV5-1|NA|NA
TGCGCCAGCAGCTTGGCACAATCTGCACAAGACAACGAGCAGTACTTC
CASSLAQSAQDNEQYF
>TRBJ2-7|TRBV10-3|TRBD2|NA
TGTGCCATCAGTGAGACCCCGACTAGCGGGCGAACCTACGAGCAGTACTTC
CAISETPTSGRTYEQYF
>TRBJ2-1|TRBV4-2|TRBD2|NA
TGTGCCAGCAGCCAAGATTCGGGAGGGACCGACAATGAGCAGTTCTTC
CASSQDSGGTDNEQFF
>TRBJ2-1|TRBV5-6|NA|NA
TGTGCCAGCAGCTTTATTGAGTTGTATGAGCAGTTCTTC
CASSFIELYEQFF
>TRBJ1-3|TRBV28|TRBD1|NA
TGTGCCAGCACAAATACCCGGCAGGGGGGCCACTCTGGAAACACCATATATTTT
CASTNTRQGGHSGNTIYF
>TRBJ1-2|TRBV9|NA|NA
TGTGCCAGCAGCGTCGGAGATCTCGGGGGCTACACCTTC
CASSVGDLGGYTF
>TRBJ2-2|TRBV10-3|NA|NA
TGTGCCATCAGTGAGGGTACATGGGGGCGAGGCACCGGGGAGCTGTTTTTT
CAISEGTWGRGTGELFF
>TRBJ2-7|TRBV6-5|TRBD1|NA
TGTGCCAGCAGAAGGACAGGCCCGTACGAGCAGTACTTC
CASRRTGPYEQYF
>TRBJ1-2|TRBV6-5|NA|NA
TGTGCCAGCAGTCAGGGGTACTATGGCTACACCTTC
CASSQGYYGYTF
>TRBJ2-1|TRBV19|TRBD2|NA
TGTGCCAGTAGTATATTGACTAGCGTTTACAATGAGCAGTTCTTC
CASSILTSVYNEQFF
>TRBJ2-1|TRBV9|TRBD2|NA
TGTGCCAGCAGCGGGATAGCGGGGGGGCCCTACAATGAGCAGTTCTTC
CASSGIAGGPYNEQFF
>TRBJ1-1|TRBV30|NA|once
TGTGCCTGGAGAACGGGACTTTGGGACACTGAAGCTTTCTTT
CAWRTGLWDTEAFF
>TRBJ2-5|TRBV3-1/TRBV3-2|NA|NA
TGTGCCAGCAGCGACCGACAGCTTCAAGAGACCCAGTACTTC
CASSDRQLQETQYF
>TRBJ1-1|TRBV27|TRBD1|NA
TGTGCCAGCACCCGGACAGGAACTAACACTGAAGCTTTCTTT
CASTRTGTNTEAFF
>TRBJ1-2|TRBV7-9|TRBD1|NA
TGTGCCAGCAGCCCCCGGACAGGGAGCCAATATGGCTACACCTTC
CASSPRTGSQYGYTF
>TRBJ2-6|TRBV28|NA|NA
TGTGCCAGCAGTTGGGGCCCGGACAGAAAGGGGGACGTCCTGACTTTC
CASSWGPDRKGDVLTF
>TRBJ2-1|TRBV7-8|TRBD2|many
TGTGCCAGCAGCCAGCGGGAGTCTGGCAATGAGCAGTTCTTC
CASSQRESGNEQFF
>TRBJ2-5|TRBV3-1/TRBV3-2|NA|once
TGTGCCAGCAGCCAAGATTGGAGCCAAGAGACCCAGTACTTC
CASSQDWSQETQYF
>TRBJ1-3|TRBV30|NA|NA
TGTGCCTGGAGTGTATCCCGGATAGTTGGCGAGTCGGGAACCATATATTTT
CAWSVSRIVGESGTIYF
>TRBJ1-5|TRBV3-1/TRBV3-2|TRBD1|NA
TGTGCCAGCAGCCAAAGACAGGGGGCGATTCCGCGCTGGGGTTATAGCAATCAGCCCCAGCATTTT
CASSQRQGAIPRWGYSNQPQHF
>TRBJ1-1|TRBV30|TRBD1|NA
TGTGCCTGGAGTGTACCGTGGCAGGGGGCGGCTGAAGCTTTCTTT
CAWSVPWQGAAEAFF
>TRBJ2-1|TRBV19|TRBD1|few
TGTGCCAGTAGTATAGCGAGGGTCGGGACAGGGAGTAGGAATGAGCAGTTCTTC
CASSIARVGTGSRNEQFF
>TRBJ2-5|TRBV9|TRBD2|NA
TGTGCCAGCAGCGTGGGGACTAGCAGTCAAGAGACCCAGTACTTC
CASSVGTSSQETQYF
>TRBJ1-5|TRBV28|NA|NA
TGTGCCAGCAGTTTTTTTCCCCCTGACAGGAGTTATAGCAATCAGCCCCAGCATTTT
CASSFFPPDRSYSNQPQHF
>TRBJ1-2|TRBV9|NA|NA
TGTGCCAGCAGCGTAGGGGGGCAGGGAGGCTACACCTTC
CASSVGGQGGYTF
>TRBJ2-1|TRBV28|TRBD1|NA
TGTGCCAGCAGTGTCCGACCAGGGGGTATGGGGTCCTACAATGAGCAGTTCTTC
CASSVRPGGMGSYNEQFF
>TRBJ2-1|TRBV5-1|NA|NA
TGCGCCAGCAGCTTGGGAGGAGGGGCCTACAATGAGCAGTTCTTC
CASSLGGGAYNEQFF
>TRBJ2-3|TRBV6-6|NA|once
TGTGCCAGCGGATATAGCGGCCCGCCGGGGTATTTT
CASGYSGPPGYF
>TRBJ1-1|TRBV27|NA|NA
TGTGCCAGCAGTTTATCGTCCCGCACTGAAGCTTTCTTT
CASSLSSRTEAFF
>TRBJ1-1|TRBV6-2/TRBV6-3|NA|NA
TGTGCCAGCAGCAGCGGGTCGACGAACACTGAAGCTTTCTTT
CASSSGSTNTEAFF
>TRBJ2-5|TRBV5-4|NA|NA
TGTGCCAGCAGCTTGGAGGGAGTGGAGACCCAGTACTTC
CASSLEGVETQYF
>TRBJ2-5|TRBV18|TRBD2|NA
TGTGCCAGCTCACCTGACGGGGAGGGGACCCAGTACTTC
CASSPDGEGTQYF
>TRBJ1-4|TRBV30|NA|NA
TGTGCCTGGAGTGTAGTCGGAGGGGATGAAAAACTGTTTTTT
CAWSVVGGDEKLFF
>TRBJ2-2|TRBV7-8|TRBD2|once
TGTGCCAGCAGCTTAGCTCGGGGCGGGAGGAGGGTCCACGGGGAGCTGTTTTTT
CASSLARGGRRVHGELFF
>TRBJ1-1|TRBV2|NA|NA
TGTGCCAGCAGTGAAGGACATCCCGGGGGTGAAGCTTTCTTT
CASSEGHPGGEAFF